Below, 20 T cell receptor beta chains from the same sample are listed, as sequenced in a study of T cells in Graves' hyperthyroidism and ophthalmopathy. Amplification of TCR beta CDR3 regions used RNA as the template. The HTBI primer set drove a first-round RT-PCR of the TCR CDR3. TCRdb re-called the multiplex PCR reads with MiXCR, one entry per CDR3 protein. The table shows under 550,000 distinct CDR3 sequences, with 12% to 15% occurring only once. Input material: blood. These receptors were taken from a young woman with Graves' hyperthyroidism.

The chain is built from TRBV6-4 and TRBJ1-1; no firm D call. The CDR3 consists of 10 residues. Trimming cost V 8 bases and J 10 bases, with 11 bases left between them. CDR1 is MRHNA, CDR2 SNTAGT, per germline. The CDR3 DNA follows: TGTGCCAGCGCCCGAGAGAGAGCTTTCTTT. Amino acids: CASARERAFF.

V gene TRBV19 combines with J gene TRBJ1-1, with 8 positions matching TRBD1. Germline trimming cut 5 bases from V and 6 bases from J; bases unmatched to any gene: 8. The CDR3 consists of 14 residues. Germline V gene data show CDR1 as LNHDA and CDR2 as SQIVND (reference sequence). The CDR3 nucleotides read TGTGCCAGTAGTTTGTGGACAGGGAGGTCTGAAGCTTTCTTT. Encoded protein: CASSLWTGRSEAFF.

The table lists this clonotype with a few counts. The chain employs TRBV19 and TRBJ2-7; perhaps TRBD2 as D (5 bases). Germline assignment: CDR1 LNHDA and CDR2 SQIVND (reference sequence). Trimming took off 0 bases at V and 7 bases at J, with 13 bases between the two ends. The CDR3 extends over 14 amino acids. CDR3 protein: CASSIDPGIREQYF. In DNA, the CDR3 is TGTGCCAGTAGTATAGATCCGGGAATACGGGAGCAGTACTTC.

This sequence joins TRBV11-2 and TRBJ2-1; D call uncertain. Germline CDR1 SGHAT, CDR2 FQNNGV. V lost 1 base to trimming and J lost 4 bases, with 8 bases between them. The CDR3 has 14 amino acids. The CDR3 loop reads CASSLVPVYNEQFF. The DNA of the CDR3 is TGTGCCAGCAGCTTAGTCCCAGTGTACAATGAGCAGTTCTTC.

This chain joins TRBV9 and TRBJ2-2; D not resolved. The length of the CDR3 is 17 residues. Germline CDR1 is SGDLS and CDR2 is YYNGEE. V lost 1 base to trimming and J lost 0 bases, with 13 bases between them. The CDR3 protein is CASSVHSGGANTGELFF. CDR3 DNA sequence: TGTGCCAGCAGCGTACACTCCGGCGGAGCGAACACCGGGGAGCTGTTTTTT.

V is TRBV3-1 and J is TRBJ2-2; TRBD2 aligns across 11 bases. Looked up from germline, CDR1 is LGHDT and CDR2 is YNNKEL (reference sequence). The CDR3 totals 16 residues. Unmatched junction bases numbered 5, after V lost 4 bases and J lost 4 bases. The CDR3 is CASSPGTSGVTGELFF. The CDR3 region has the DNA TGTGCCAGCAGCCCCGGGACTAGCGGAGTCACCGGGGAGCTGTTTTTT. Full variable domain (missing parts from reference TRBV3-1 and TRBJ2-2): DTAVSQTPKYLVTQMGNDKSIKCEQNLGHDTMYWYKQDSKKFLKIMFSYNNKELIINETVPNRFSPKSPDKAHLNLHINSLELGDSAVYFCASSPGTSGVTGELFFGEGSRLTVL.

The J gene is TRBJ1-3, the V gene TRBV2; no clear D gene. The CDR3 spans 17 residues. With 3 bases removed from V and 1 base from J, the gap between germline ends came to 16 bases. Germline V CDR1 and CDR2: SNHLY, FYNNEI. The CDR3: CASSDYAGRRSGNTIYF. In DNA form, the CDR3 reads TGTGCCAGCAGTGATTATGCAGGAAGACGGTCTGGAAACACCATATATTTT.

This clonotype was detected only a few times. This sequence joins TRBV6-1 and TRBJ1-2; 7 bases align to TRBD1. The junction had 7 bases not matched to a gene; V was cut back by 6 bases and J by 3 bases. This CDR3 has 14 amino acids. Germline V gene data show CDR1 as MNHNS and CDR2 as SASEGT. CDR3 loop: CASRTTGLDYGYTF. The CDR3 DNA reads TGTGCCAGCAGAACGACAGGGCTCGACTATGGCTACACCTTC.

To note about this clonotype: At one of its ends the junction is not consistent with the germline gene, which may arise from a read error. The rearrangement uses TRBV10-3 and TRBJ1-1, with D perhaps TRBD1 (6 bases). Germline CDR1 is ENHRY and CDR2 is SYGVKD. CDR3 length: 14 residues. DNA for the CDR3: TGTGCCATGAGTGAGTCCGGACAGTACACTGAAGCTTTCTTT. As protein: CAMSESGQYTEAFF.

With respect to this clonotype: A much more abundant neighbour one base away suggests this may be a read error. Lacking the conserved final phenylalanine or tryptophan, this CDR3 likely reflects a read error. The chain has TRBV20-1 and TRBJ1-1; D is unresolved. The CDR3 has 13 residues. Trimming cost V 0 bases and J 10 bases, with 15 bases left between them. Germline lookup yields CDR1 DFQATT and CDR2 SNEGSKA (reference sequence). CDR3 residues: CSARDGEWSGAFL. The DNA of the CDR3 is TGCAGTGCTAGAGACGGGGAGTGGAGCGGAGCTTTCCTT.

This clonotype was seen ten or more times. The J gene is TRBJ2-1, the V gene TRBV7-2; unclear D gene. There are 17 residues in the CDR3. Germline V gives CDR1 SGHTA, CDR2 FQGNSA. V was trimmed by 2 bases and J by 2 bases, leaving 16 bases between them. CDR3 nucleotides: TGTGCCAGCAGCTTATCTACTCTCCCTGGAGCCTACAATGAGCAGTTCTTC. Translating gives CASSLSTLPGAYNEQFF.

V gene TRBV5-1 combines with J gene TRBJ2-1, with 9 nucleotides matching TRBD2. CDR3 length equals 15 residues. Germline CDR1 and CDR2: SGHRS and YFSETQ. J gave up 9 bases and V 0 bases, and 7 bases lay outside the gene matches. The CDR3 is CASSLAAGGSAEQFF. The DNA for the CDR3 is TGCGCCAGCAGCTTGGCTGCGGGAGGGTCGGCTGAGCAGTTCTTC.

The chain combines TRBV4-1 with TRBJ2-7; the match to TRBD1 covers 7 bases. Germline V lookup: CDR1 MGHRA, CDR2 YSYEKL. There are 15 residues in the CDR3. V shed 4 bases, J shed 2 bases, and the junction held 8 bases outside the gene matches. This CDR3 is CASSPYWTGPYEQYF. The CDR3 DNA reads TGCGCCAGCAGCCCATACTGGACAGGTCCCTACGAGCAGTACTTC.

Worth noting for this clonotype: Being one base from a much bigger clone, this may be a read error. The chain carries TRBV3-1 and TRBJ2-7, with a weak D call TRBD1 (6 bases). The germline gives CDR1 LGHDT, CDR2 YNNKEL (reference sequence). The CDR3 runs 14 residues. The CDR3 loop reads CASSSSRTAYERYF. DNA for the CDR3: TGTGCCAGCAGCAGTTCCCGGACAGCCTACGAGCGGTACTTC.

This clonotype was counted at least ten times. This chain joins TRBV27 and TRBJ2-3; D ambiguous. Germline lookup yields CDR1 MNHEY and CDR2 SMNVEV (reference sequence). Trimming removed 5 bases at V and 4 bases at J, with 22 bases between. The CDR3 sequence is 17 residues long. The CDR3 DNA reads TGTGCCAGCAGTCCAAGCTCGGCCGCGAGTGAGTCAGATACGCAGTATTTT. Translated: CASSPSSAASESDTQYF.

The sample holds many counts of this clonotype. This chain uses TRBV30 with TRBJ2-1; D remains unclear. The CDR3 has 12 amino acids. Germline CDR1 reads GTSNPN; CDR2 reads SVGIG (reference sequence). The V end was cut by 0 bases, the J end by 0 bases, with 0 bases between. CDR3: CAWSVSYNEQFF. CDR3 DNA: TGTGCCTGGAGTGTCTCCTACAATGAGCAGTTCTTC.

This clonotype was counted at least ten times. V and J are TRBV20-1 and TRBJ2-7; no firm D call. The germline V gene has CDR1 DFQATT and CDR2 SNEGSKA (reference sequence). This CDR3 spans 12 amino acids. Trimming removed 1 base at V and 4 bases at J, with 8 bases between. DNA of the CDR3: TGCAGTGCTAGAGCGAGTAGTTACGAGCAGTACTTC. It codes for CSARASSYEQYF.

This clonotype was recorded many times. J is TRBJ2-5 and V is TRBV2, with TRBD1 identical over 9 bases. The CDR3 consists of 14 residues. The V gene's germline CDR1 is SNHLY and CDR2 FYNNEI. Germline trimming cut 8 bases from V and 1 base from J; bases unmatched to any gene: 5. In DNA form, the CDR3 reads TGTGCCAGCGCGAGGGACAGGGCCCAAGAGACCCAGTACTTC. Protein: CASARDRAQETQYF. Full variable domain (rest looked up from reference TRBV2 and TRBJ2-5): EPEVTQTPSHQVTQMGQEVILRCVPISNHLYFYWYRQILGQKVEFLVSFYNNEISEKSEIFDDQFSVERPDGSNFTLKIRSTKLEDSAMYFCASARDRAQETQYFGPGTRLLVL.

This clonotype occurred many times. The chain combines TRBV11-3 with TRBJ2-3; possibly TRBD1 or TRBD2 for D (5 bases each). The germline V and J ends were trimmed by 2 bases and 0 bases, with 12 bases remaining between them. The germline V gene has CDR1 SGHNT and CDR2 YENEEA. This CDR3 has 16 amino acids. The CDR3 region has the DNA TGTGCCAGCAGCTTATGGGGCGGGTCGAGCACAGATACGCAGTATTTT. Translating gives CASSLWGGSSTDTQYF.

This clonotype came up many times. This chain uses TRBV25-1 with TRBJ2-3; 7 bases line up with TRBD1. V trimming: 1 base; J trimming: 4 bases; junction bases outside the gene matches: 5. Germline values: CDR1 MGHDK, CDR2 SYGVNS. The CDR3 runs 15 residues. CDR3 protein: CASSESGTVADTQYF. CDR3 nucleotide sequence: TGTGCCAGCAGTGAATCCGGGACAGTGGCAGATACGCAGTATTTT.